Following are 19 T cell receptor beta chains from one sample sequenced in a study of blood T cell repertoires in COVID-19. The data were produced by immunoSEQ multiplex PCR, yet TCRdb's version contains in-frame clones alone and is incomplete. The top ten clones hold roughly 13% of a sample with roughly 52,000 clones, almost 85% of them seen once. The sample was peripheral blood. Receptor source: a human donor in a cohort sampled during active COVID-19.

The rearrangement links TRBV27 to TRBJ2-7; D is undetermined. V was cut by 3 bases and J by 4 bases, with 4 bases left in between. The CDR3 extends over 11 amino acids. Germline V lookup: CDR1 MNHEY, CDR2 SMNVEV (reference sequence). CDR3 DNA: TGTGCCAGCAGTTTCCTATACGAGCAGTACTTC. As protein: CASSFLYEQYF.

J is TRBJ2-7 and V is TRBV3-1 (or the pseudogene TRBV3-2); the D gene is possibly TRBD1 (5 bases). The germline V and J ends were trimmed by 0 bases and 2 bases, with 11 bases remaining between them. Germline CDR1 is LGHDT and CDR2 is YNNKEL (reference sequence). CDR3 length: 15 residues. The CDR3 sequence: CASSQDYYRTYEQYF. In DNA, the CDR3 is TGTGCCAGCAGCCAAGATTATTACAGGACCTACGAGCAGTACTTC.

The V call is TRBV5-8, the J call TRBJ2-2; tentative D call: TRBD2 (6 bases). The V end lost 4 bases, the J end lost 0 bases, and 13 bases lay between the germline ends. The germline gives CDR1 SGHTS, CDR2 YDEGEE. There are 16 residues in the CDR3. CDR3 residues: CASSPLATANTGELFF. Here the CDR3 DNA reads TGTGCCAGCAGCCCTCTAGCGACTGCGAACACCGGGGAGCTGTTTTTT.

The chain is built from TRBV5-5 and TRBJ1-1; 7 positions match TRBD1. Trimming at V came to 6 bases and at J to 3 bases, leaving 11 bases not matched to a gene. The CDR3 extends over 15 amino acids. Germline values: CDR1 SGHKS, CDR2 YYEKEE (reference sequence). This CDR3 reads CASTPTGNDDTEAFF. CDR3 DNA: TGTGCCAGCACCCCGACAGGGAATGATGACACTGAAGCTTTCTTT.

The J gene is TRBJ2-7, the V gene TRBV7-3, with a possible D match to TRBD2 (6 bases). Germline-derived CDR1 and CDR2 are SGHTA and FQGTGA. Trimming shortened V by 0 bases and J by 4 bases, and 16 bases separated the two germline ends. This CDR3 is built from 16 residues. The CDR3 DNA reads TGTGCCAGCAGCTTAACGTGGGTAGCGGAGGGGTACGAGCAGTACTTC. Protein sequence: CASSLTWVAEGYEQYF.

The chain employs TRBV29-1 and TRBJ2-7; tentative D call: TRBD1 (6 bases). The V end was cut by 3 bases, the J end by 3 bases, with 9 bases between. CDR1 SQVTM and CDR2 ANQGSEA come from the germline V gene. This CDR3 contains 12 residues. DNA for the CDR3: TGCAGCGTTGAGGACAGACGCTACGAGCAGTACTTC. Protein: CSVEDRRYEQYF.

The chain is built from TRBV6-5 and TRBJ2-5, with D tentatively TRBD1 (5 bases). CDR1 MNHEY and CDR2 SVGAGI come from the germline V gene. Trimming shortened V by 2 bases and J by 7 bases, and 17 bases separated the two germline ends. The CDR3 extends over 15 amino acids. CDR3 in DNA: TGTGCCAGCAGTTACGGCGACAGTCCCCCGGGGACCCAGTACTTC. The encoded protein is CASSYGDSPPGTQYF.

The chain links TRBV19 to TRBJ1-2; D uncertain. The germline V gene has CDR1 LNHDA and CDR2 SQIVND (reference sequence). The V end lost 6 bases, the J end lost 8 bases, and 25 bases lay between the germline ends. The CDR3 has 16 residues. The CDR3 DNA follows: TGTGCCAGTAGGCCCGTTACGGACCGCGGCGGAGGAGGCTACACCTTC. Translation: CASRPVTDRGGGGYTF.

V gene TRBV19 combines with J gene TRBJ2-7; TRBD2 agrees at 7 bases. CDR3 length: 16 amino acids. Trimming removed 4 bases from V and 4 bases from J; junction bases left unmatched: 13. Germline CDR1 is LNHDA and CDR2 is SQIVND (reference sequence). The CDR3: CASSTRASGARYEQYF. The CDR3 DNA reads TGTGCCAGTAGTACCCGGGCTAGCGGCGCAAGGTACGAGCAGTACTTC.

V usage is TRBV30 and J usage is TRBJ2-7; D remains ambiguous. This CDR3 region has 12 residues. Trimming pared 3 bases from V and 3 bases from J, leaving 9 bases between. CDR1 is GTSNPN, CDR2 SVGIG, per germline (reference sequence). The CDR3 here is CAWSPHSYEQYF. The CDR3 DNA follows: TGTGCCTGGAGCCCCCATAGCTACGAGCAGTACTTC.

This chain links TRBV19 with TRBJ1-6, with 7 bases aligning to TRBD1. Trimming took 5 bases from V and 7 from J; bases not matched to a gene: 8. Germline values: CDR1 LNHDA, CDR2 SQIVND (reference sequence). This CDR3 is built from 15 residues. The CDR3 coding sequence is TGTGCCAGTAGTCTCTCCGAGGGGGCGAATTCACCCCTCCACTTT. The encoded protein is CASSLSEGANSPLHF.

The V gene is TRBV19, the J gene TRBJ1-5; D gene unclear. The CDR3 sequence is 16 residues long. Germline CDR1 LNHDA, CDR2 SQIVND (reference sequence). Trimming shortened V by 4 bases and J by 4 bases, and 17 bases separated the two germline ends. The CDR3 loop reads CASSTRGGSYNQPQHF. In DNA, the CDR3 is TGTGCCAGTAGTACCCGAGGAGGGTCCTATAATCAGCCCCAGCATTTT.

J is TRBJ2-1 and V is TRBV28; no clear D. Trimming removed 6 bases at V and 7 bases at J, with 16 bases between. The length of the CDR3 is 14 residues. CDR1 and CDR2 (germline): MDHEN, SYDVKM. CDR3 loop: CASRPLMSKNEQFF. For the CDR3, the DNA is TGTGCCAGCAGACCTTTAATGTCTAAGAATGAGCAGTTCTTC. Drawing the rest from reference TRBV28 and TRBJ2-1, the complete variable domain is DVKVTQSSRYLVKRTGEKVFLECVQDMDHENMFWYRQDPGLGLRLIYFSYDVKMKEKGDIPEGYSVSREKKERFSLILESASTNQTSMYLCASRPLMSKNEQFFGPGTRLTVL.

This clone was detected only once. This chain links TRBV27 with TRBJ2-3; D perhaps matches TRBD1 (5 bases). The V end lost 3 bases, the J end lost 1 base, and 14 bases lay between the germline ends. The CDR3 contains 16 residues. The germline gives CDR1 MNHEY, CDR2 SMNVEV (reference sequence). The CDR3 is CASSFREIARTDTQYF. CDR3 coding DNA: TGTGCCAGCAGTTTCAGGGAAATAGCTCGCACAGATACGCAGTATTTT.

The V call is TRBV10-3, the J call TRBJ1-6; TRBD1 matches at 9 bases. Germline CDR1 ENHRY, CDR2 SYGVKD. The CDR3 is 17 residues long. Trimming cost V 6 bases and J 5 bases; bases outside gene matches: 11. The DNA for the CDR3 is TGTGCCATCAGAGACGGGACAGGGAGCCAAAATAATTCACCCCTCCACTTT. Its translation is CAIRDGTGSQNNSPLHF.

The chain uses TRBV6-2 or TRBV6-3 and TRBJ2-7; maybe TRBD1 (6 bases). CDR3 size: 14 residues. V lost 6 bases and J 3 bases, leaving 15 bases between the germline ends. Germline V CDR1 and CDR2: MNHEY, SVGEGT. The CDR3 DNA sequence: TGTGCCAGCAGCCTCCCTACAGGGCTCTACGAGCAGTACTTC. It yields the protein CASSLPTGLYEQYF.

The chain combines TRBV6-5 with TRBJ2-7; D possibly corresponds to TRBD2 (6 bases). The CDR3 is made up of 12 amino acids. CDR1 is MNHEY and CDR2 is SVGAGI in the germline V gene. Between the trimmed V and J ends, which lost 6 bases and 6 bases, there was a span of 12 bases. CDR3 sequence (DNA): TGTGCCAGCAGCCCCGGAGGGGTCGAGCAGTACTTC. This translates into CASSPGGVEQYF.

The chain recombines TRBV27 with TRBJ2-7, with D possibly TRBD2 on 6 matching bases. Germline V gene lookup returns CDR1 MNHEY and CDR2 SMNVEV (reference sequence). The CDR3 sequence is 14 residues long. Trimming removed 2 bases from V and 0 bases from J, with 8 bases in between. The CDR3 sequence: CASSLRGISYEQYF. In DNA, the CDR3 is TGTGCCAGCAGTTTACGCGGGATCTCCTACGAGCAGTACTTC.

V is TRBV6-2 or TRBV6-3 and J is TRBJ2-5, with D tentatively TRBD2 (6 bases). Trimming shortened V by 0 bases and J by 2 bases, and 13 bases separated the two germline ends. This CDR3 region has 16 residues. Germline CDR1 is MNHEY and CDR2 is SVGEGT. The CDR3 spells CASSYSPGEGQETQYF. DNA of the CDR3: TGTGCCAGCAGTTACTCCCCGGGAGAGGGTCAAGAGACCCAGTACTTC.